These T cell receptor beta chains were read from a single sample in a study of CD8+CD57+ T cells in acquired aplastic anemia. TCRdb re-called the reads with MiXCR, one entry per CDR3 protein. The table has 150,000 to 200,000 distinct CDR3 sequences, about 64% seen once; the top ten hold around 45%. Sequenced material: sorted CD4+, CD8+, or CD8+CD57+ T cells (not recorded which) from PBMCs. The receptors stem from a human donor with severe aplastic anemia or a healthy control (not recorded which). The CDR3 runs from the conserved cysteine through the conserved F or W. Fields, in order: J gene, D gene, V gene, clone size, CDR3 protein, CDR3 DNA. The D gene is left open where the match is weak. Size is omitted from some rows. Given values are once, few, many or a class for expanded clones.

TRBJ2-5	.	TRBV15	.	CATSRDRGYGETQYF	TGTGCCACAAGCAGAGACCGTGGCTATGGTGAGACCCAGTACTTC
TRBJ1-6	TRBD1	TRBV9	.	CASSDGTGERVALHF	TGTGCCAGCAGCGATGGGACAGGGGAGCGAGTGGCCCTCCACTTT
TRBJ2-7	TRBD1	TRBV10-3	.	CAISGQGTHEQYF	TGTGCCATCAGTGGACAGGGGACCCACGAGCAGTACTTC
TRBJ2-7	.	TRBV14	.	CASRRTRDFSYEQYF	TGTGCCAGCAGACGAACCCGGGACTTCTCCTACGAGCAGTACTTC
TRBJ2-5	.	TRBV29-1	.	CSVEGQVETQYF	TGCAGCGTTGAAGGACAGGTTGAGACCCAGTACTTC
TRBJ1-1	.	TRBV4-3	many	CASSQGVANTEAFF	TGCGCCAGCAGCCAAGGAGTAGCGAACACTGAAGCTTTCTTT
TRBJ2-5	.	TRBV30	.	CAWSGGRQETQYF	TGTGCCTGGAGTGGAGGGAGGCAAGAGACCCAGTACTTC
TRBJ2-1	.	TRBV6-5	.	CASRSIREQFF	TGTGCCAGCAGAAGCATACGGGAGCAGTTCTTC
TRBJ2-5	.	TRBV3-2	many	CASSQETRRTQYF	TGTGCCAGCAGCCAAGAAACGAGGCGGACCCAGTACTTC
TRBJ2-2	TRBD1	TRBV10-3	many	CATLDRAGELFF	TGTGCCACGTTAGACAGGGCGGGGGAGCTGTTTTTT
TRBJ1-6	.	TRBV19	.	CASSARGGSNSPLHF	TGTGCCAGTAGTGCGCGGGGCGGCAGTAATTCACCCCTCCACTTT
TRBJ2-7	TRBD1	TRBV10-3	.	CAARGGDRAASYEQYF	TGTGCCGCCCGAGGTGGGGACAGGGCTGCCTCCTACGAGCAGTACTTC
TRBJ1-4	.	TRBV7-2	once	CASTSDSNEKLFF	TGTGCCAGCACCTCGGACAGTAATGAAAAACTGTTTTTT
TRBJ2-3	.	TRBV15	once	CATSRDRVPDTQYF	TGTGCCACCAGCCGGGACCGGGTTCCAGATACGCAGTATTTT